The clone carrying this TCR beta chain was detected many times. Its cognate antigen is unknown. TCRdb analysed the 5' RACE reads with MiXCR anew, one entry per CDR3 protein. The table has under 950,000 distinct CDR3 sequences, 19% seen once; the top ten hold around 19%. With 0 bases removed from V and 7 bases from J, the gap between germline ends came to 13 bases. CDR1 and CDR2 (germline): MGHRA, YSYEKL. The CDR3 sequence is 14 residues long. The data were obtained in a study of CD8 T cells in ankylosing spondylitis. Whole-study results and caveats: Within ankylosing spondylitis blood, a TCR beta motif made up of eight highly homologous variants appeared to be characteristic.

This receptor was obtained from a male donor with ankylosing spondylitis. The rearrangement links TRBV4-1 to TRBJ2-7; D assignment may be TRBD1 or TRBD2 (5 bases each). Sequencing used blood, either unsorted or a sorted T cell fraction (not recorded which). For the CDR3, the DNA is TGCGCCAGCAGCCAAGAGAGAGGTGGGGGAGAGCAGTACTTC. This encodes CASSQERGGGEQYF.